This TCR beta chain was profiled in a study of T cell responses to AZD1222 COVID-19 vaccine. At the level of the study: Whether given at about 4 or about 12 weeks, second doses were pooled.

Libraries were prepared by immunoSEQ multiplex PCR; TCRdb keeps only in-frame clonotypes and omits some of them. In the table there are 170,000 or so clones, 85% to 95% of which are singletons. The CDR3 consists of 14 residues. Germline V lookup: CDR1 SGHNT, CDR2 YENEEA. The V segment lost 5 bases and the J segment 7 bases; nucleotides outside the gene matches: 7. This TCR came from an adult in good health. The material sequenced was peripheral blood, taken on day 0 of AZD1222 vaccination. The gene calls are TRBV11-3 and TRBJ2-7; 11 bases line up with TRBD1. CDR3 nucleotides: TGTGCCAGCAGCGCTGGACAGGGGGCTGGGGAGCAGTACTTC. Residues: CASSAGQGAGEQYF.